The clone carrying this T cell receptor (beta chain) was detected only once. The antigen remains undetermined. The PCR employed 60 Vbeta primers together with 13 Jbeta primers. Some clones are missing from TCRdb's copy, which holds only in-frame ones; the method was immunoSEQ multiplex PCR. This sample yields roughly 130,000 clones, of which 74% are seen a single time; 5.8% belongs to the top ten. The record originates from a study of cytomegalovirus exposure and HLA in healthy donors. The CDR3 loop spans 15 amino acids. With V trimmed by 6 bases and J by 8 bases, 16 bases remained unmatched. Per germline, CDR1 SQVTM and CDR2 ANQGSEA. General study points: A few chains tied to CMV proved CMV antigen-specific in vitro.

The receptor was isolated from a woman aged 45-60 years in good health and CMV-seropositive. Sequenced material: PBMCs. J is TRBJ1-2 and V is TRBV29-1; 9 bases align to TRBD1. CDR3 residues: CSVVKGAGTGYGYTF. CDR3 bases: TGCAGCGTCGTTAAAGGGGCCGGGACAGGGTACGGCTACACCTTC. Full variable domain (missing parts from reference TRBV29-1 and TRBJ1-2): SAVISQKPSRDICQRGTSLTIQCQVDSQVTMMFWYRQQPGQSLTLIATANQGSEATYESGFVIDKFPISRPNLTFSTLTVSNMSPEDSSIYLCSVVKGAGTGYGYTFGSGTRLTVV.